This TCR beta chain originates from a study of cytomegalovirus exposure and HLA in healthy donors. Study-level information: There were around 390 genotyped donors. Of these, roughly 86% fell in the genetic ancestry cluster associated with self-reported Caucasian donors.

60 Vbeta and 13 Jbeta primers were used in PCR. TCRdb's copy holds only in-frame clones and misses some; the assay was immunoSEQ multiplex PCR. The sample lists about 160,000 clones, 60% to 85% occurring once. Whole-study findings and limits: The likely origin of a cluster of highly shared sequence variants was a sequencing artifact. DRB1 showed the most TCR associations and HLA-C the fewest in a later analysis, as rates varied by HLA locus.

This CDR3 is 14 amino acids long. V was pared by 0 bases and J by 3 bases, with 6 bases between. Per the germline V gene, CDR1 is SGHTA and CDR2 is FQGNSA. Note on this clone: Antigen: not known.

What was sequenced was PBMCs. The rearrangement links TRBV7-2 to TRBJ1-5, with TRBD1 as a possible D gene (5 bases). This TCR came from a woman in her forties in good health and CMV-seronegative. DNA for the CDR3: TGTGCCAGCAGCTTAGCAGGGGTCAATCAGCCCCAGCATTTT. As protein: CASSLAGVNQPQHF.